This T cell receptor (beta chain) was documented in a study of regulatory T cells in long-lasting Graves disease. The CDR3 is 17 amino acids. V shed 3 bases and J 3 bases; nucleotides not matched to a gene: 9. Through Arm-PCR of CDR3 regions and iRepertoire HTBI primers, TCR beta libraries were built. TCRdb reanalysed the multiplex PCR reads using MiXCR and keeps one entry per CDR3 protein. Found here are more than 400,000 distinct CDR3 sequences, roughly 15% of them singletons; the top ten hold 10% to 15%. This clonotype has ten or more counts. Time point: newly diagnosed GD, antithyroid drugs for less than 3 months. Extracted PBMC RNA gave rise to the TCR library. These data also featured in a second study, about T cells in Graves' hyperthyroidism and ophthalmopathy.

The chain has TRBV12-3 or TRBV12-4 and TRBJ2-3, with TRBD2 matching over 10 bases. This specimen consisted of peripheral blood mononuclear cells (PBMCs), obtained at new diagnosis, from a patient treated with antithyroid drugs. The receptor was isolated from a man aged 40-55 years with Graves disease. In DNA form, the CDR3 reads TGTGCCAGCAGTTTTGGAGTACTAGCGGGAAAAACAGATACGCAGTATTTT. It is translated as CASSFGVLAGKTDTQYF.